The entry below gives a single T cell receptor (beta chain) sequence along with its context. The specificity of this receptor is unknown. Base qualities are not recorded, but no much larger clone differs from it by a single base. This record belongs to a study of Ad26.COV2.S vaccination and SARS-CoV-2 variants (dated by TCRdb to about 2021). A note on the overall study: Vaccine-arm donors came from COV1001, a multicentre, randomized, double-blind, placebo-controlled phase I-IIa trial of Ad26.COV2.S in healthy adults. Dosing of Ad26.COV2.S was intramuscular, at either 5x10^10 or 1x10^11 viral particles, delivered as one shot or as two shots spaced 56 days apart. Sequencing of the TCRbeta repertoire served to evaluate the specificity and breadth of SARS-CoV-2-reactive T cell receptors following Ad26.COV2.S vaccination. A total of 32 samples were included in the TCR-sequenced set, comprising around 19 Ad26.COV2.S vaccine recipients, 5 placebo recipients and 8 SARS-CoV-2 convalescent individuals. Trial participants were randomized into five groups of five: low-dose or high-dose Ad26.COV2.S given once or twice, or placebo on both occasions. Blinding of investigators to trial group allocation was maintained during experiments and outcome assessment. What the research found in general, with its limitations: Higher spike-specific TCR breadth was observed in Ad26.COV2.S recipients than in placebo recipients (P = 0.0014). Comparable non-spike TCR breadth was observed between vaccine and placebo recipients, consistent with only spike being contained in the vaccine. After vaccination, spike-specific CD8+ and CD4+ T cell responses were reported to show substantial breadth. According to the authors, total T cell responses may have been underestimated by the TCR breadth and depth analyses. Comparing responses between vaccine doses or regimens was not something the study was powered to do.

This specimen's treatment or condition label, per the study, means: about 20 received Ad26.COV2.S at low or high dose, single or two shots; about 5 received placebo; per-sample allocation not given. For vaccine and placebo recipients, repertoires were sequenced using samples collected on day 63 after the first injection. In Cohort 1b, roughly 26 adults aged 18-55 years were enrolled at a single site in Boston, USA, between 29 July and 7 August 2020. As a vaccine, Ad26.COV2.S was a replication-incompetent adenovirus type 26 vector that expressed a prefusion-stabilized SARS-CoV-2 spike protein derived from the original Wuhan strain. The immunoSEQ Assay was used to sequence TCRbeta CDR3 regions. After extraction, genomic DNA underwent amplification by bias-controlled multiplex PCR, followed by high-throughput sequencing. The original pipeline was this. Collapsing and filtering of sequences were performed to quantify the absolute abundance of each unique TCRbeta CDR3 region. T cell fraction was estimated by normalizing TCRbeta template counts to usable DNA, which was measured by amplifying reference genes present in all nucleated cells. Repertoire TCRs were annotated as SARS-CoV-2-specific when V gene, CDR3 amino acid sequence and J gene were exactly matched to a known reactive TCR set. MIRA supplied the reference SARS-CoV-2 TCR set, which was filtered for enrichment in COVID-19-positive ImmuneCODE repertoires so that public or cross-reactive TCRs were removed. Drawing on the MIRA antigens, annotated TCRs were analysed further at the level of specific ORF or position within ORF. Breadth was defined as the number of annotated unique rearrangements divided by the total number of unique productive rearrangements, and depth was defined as the summed frequency of the annotated unique rearrangements. Group comparisons of TCR breadth used two-sided Wilcoxon rank-sum tests. Held by TCRdb, this immuneACCESS table contains in-frame sequences only and omits some clones. Under half of the omission traces to an unresolved V gene where checked; the cause of the rest is unknown. D and trimming come from the DNA, and the V and J calls and clone size come from that table. For this sample there are a few hundred thousand clones; 90% appear just once. The ten top clones hold approximately 4.5% of the sample.

V is cut by 5 bases and J by 7 bases, and the space between the germline ends is 6 bases. CDR1 and CDR2 are read off the germline V gene (reference sequence) as SEHNR and FQNEAQ. The CDR3 runs 11 residues from the cysteine to the phenylalanine. CDR3 DNA only is kept here, 33 bases in frame from base 1. The chain was built from TRBV7-9 and TRBJ2-4; the D gene lacks a confident call. The origin of this receptor is a person between 18 and 60 years old who received the Ad26.COV2.S COVID-19 vaccine or a placebo. The sample in question was peripheral blood, obtained in a trial of Ad26.COV2.S vaccine versus placebo. The nucleotide sequence reads as follows: TGTGCCAGCAGCAGTAGCAACATTCAGTACTTC. Its amino acids are CASSSSNIQYF. With all but the CDR3 taken from the reference TRBV7-9 and TRBJ2-4 genes, the full variable domain is: DTGVSQNPRHKITKRGQNVTFRCDPISEHNRLYWYRQTLGQGPEFLTYFQNEAQLEKSRLLSDRFSAERPKGSFSTLEIQRTEQGDSAMYLCASSSSNIQYFGAGTRLSVL.